Here is one T cell receptor beta chain with its context. The primer mix had 60 Vbeta and 13 Jbeta primers. The repertoire was sequenced with immunoSEQ multiplex PCR; TCRdb's copy has only in-frame clones and lacks some. The sample lists 150,000 to 200,000 clones; about three quarters were seen once. This sample is part of a study of cytomegalovirus exposure and HLA in healthy donors. V lost 2 bases and J 7 bases, leaving 12 bases between the germline ends. The CDR3 is 15 amino acids. CDR1 and CDR2 (germline): MNHEY, SMNVEV (reference sequence). Sequenced: PBMCs. This chain uses TRBV27 with TRBJ1-6, with no clear D. This TCR derives from a man between 18 and 29 years old in good health and CMV-seropositive. Here the CDR3 DNA reads TGTGCCAGCAGTTTAGAAGGGAGCCAAAATTCACCCCTCCACTTT. Amino acids: CASSLEGSQNSPLHF.